These T cell receptor beta chains were read from a single sample in a study of long-term antiretroviral therapy in people with HIV. Data came from immunoSEQ multiplex PCR; TCRdb stores just in-frame clones and leaves some out. The table lists about 25,000 clones, 65% to 80% of them singletons, with around 4.8% in the top ten. Sequencing used unsorted PBMCs, obtained 0.5 years after starting antiretroviral therapy. The receptors were gathered from a woman aged 40 to 50 with HIV. The CDR3 runs from the conserved cysteine through the conserved F or W. The D gene is left open where the match is weak. Size values are once, few and many counts, or a class for expanded clones, and some rows have none.

TRBV5-1	TRBJ2-5	TRBD2	.	CASSLRLAGGPSQETQYF	TGCGCCAGCAGCTTGAGACTAGCGGGGGGGCCGTCCCAAGAGACCCAGTACTTC
TRBV6-4	TRBJ1-1	TRBD1	.	CASRQDRVDTEAFF	TGTGCCAGCAGGCAGGACAGGGTAGACACTGAAGCTTTCTTT
TRBV5-4	TRBJ2-2	TRBD1	.	CASSNRDRGQNGELFF	TGTGCCAGCAGCAATCGGGACAGGGGGCAGAACGGGGAGCTGTTTTTT
TRBV5-1	TRBJ2-1	.	.	CASSLEALYNEQFF	TGCGCCAGCAGCTTGGAGGCCCTCTACAATGAGCAGTTCTTC
TRBV9	TRBJ1-3	.	.	CASGQRTDGNTIYF	TGTGCCAGCGGACAAAGGACAGATGGAAACACCATATATTTT
TRBV6-4	TRBJ2-1	.	.	CASSPGASKYNEQFF	TGTGCCAGCAGTCCCGGGGCGTCTAAGTACAATGAGCAGTTCTTC
TRBV5-4	TRBJ2-1	.	.	CASSLPGRLDCEQFF	TGTGCCAGCAGCTTGCCAGGGAGGTTAGATTGTGAGCAGTTCTTC
TRBV21-1	TRBJ1-5	.	.	CASSCCGQEISNQPQHF	TGTGCCAGCAGCTGTTGCGGGCAAGAGATTAGCAATCAGCCCCAGCATTTT
TRBV18	TRBJ1-2	TRBD1	.	CASSPPNEGTGDGYTF	TGTGCCAGCTCACCACCTAATGAGGGGACAGGGGATGGCTACACCTTC
TRBV27	TRBJ1-1	.	.	CASSLEGIAIHEAFF	TGTGCCAGCAGTTTAGAAGGAATCGCGATTCACGAAGCTTTCTTT
TRBV7-3	TRBJ2-2	TRBD2	few	CASSLTSESTGELFF	TGTGCCAGCAGCTTGACTAGCGAGAGCACCGGGGAGCTGTTTTTT
TRBV6-6	TRBJ2-5	.	.	CASSPGKAKGAETQYF	TGTGCCAGCAGTCCCGGGAAGGCGAAAGGTGCTGAGACCCAGTACTTC
TRBV5-6	TRBJ2-7	.	few	CASSWVVGSYEQYF	TGTGCCAGCAGCTGGGTTGTGGGCTCCTACGAGCAGTACTTC
TRBV7-2	TRBJ2-6	.	.	CASSLVRSGANVLTF	TGTGCCAGCAGCTTAGTAAGGTCTGGGGCCAACGTCCTGACTTTC
TRBV7-2	TRBJ2-3	.	.	CASSLERLRGGNTDTQYF	TGTGCCAGCAGCTTAGAGCGCCTCAGGGGGGGGAACACAGATACGCAGTATTTT
TRBV7-9	TRBJ1-6	.	.	CASSLQGSGSPLHF	TGTGCCAGCAGCTTACAGGGGTCGGGCTCACCCCTCCACTTT
TRBV19	TRBJ1-1	TRBD1	once	CASSSQTPGQGMNTEAFF	TGTGCCAGTAGTTCCCAAACACCGGGACAGGGGATGAACACTGAAGCTTTCTTT
TRBV19	TRBJ1-4	TRBD1	.	CASSLGDSRNEKLFF	TGTGCCAGTAGCCTCGGGGACAGCCGTAATGAAAAACTGTTTTTT
TRBV5-6	TRBJ2-5	.	medium-sized	CASSSGGRDSPWETQYF	TGTGCCAGCAGCTCGGGGGGCCGGGACTCTCCCTGGGAGACCCAGTACTTC
TRBV4-3	TRBJ2-1	TRBD2	.	CASRSRTSGEYNEQFF	TGCGCCAGCAGGTCTCGGACTAGCGGGGAGTACAATGAGCAGTTCTTC
TRBV28	TRBJ2-7	TRBD1	.	CASSLGQGMIHEQYF	TGTGCCAGCAGTTTGGGACAGGGGATGATCCACGAGCAGTACTTC
TRBV19	TRBJ2-3	.	.	CASRTDSRADTQYF	TGTGCCAGTAGAACTGATAGCAGAGCAGATACGCAGTATTTT
TRBV14	TRBJ1-2	.	.	CASSPLRRDGYTF	TGTGCCAGCAGCCCGCTCCGCAGGGATGGCTACACCTTC
TRBV11-2	TRBJ1-1	.	.	CASSPQGNTEAFF	TGTGCCAGCAGCCCCCAGGGGAACACTGAAGCTTTCTTT
TRBV4-1	TRBJ2-1	TRBD1	.	CASSQSDRGNEQFF	TGCGCCAGCAGCCAAAGTGACAGGGGTAATGAGCAGTTCTTC
TRBV4-3	TRBJ2-2	.	.	CASSQESGRMNTGELFF	TGCGCCAGCAGCCAAGAGTCGGGACGAATGAACACCGGGGAGCTGTTTTTT
TRBV5-1	TRBJ2-2	.	.	CASSLAKNEGGELFF	TGCGCCAGCAGCTTGGCCAAGAACGAGGGGGGGGAGCTGTTTTTT
TRBV18	TRBJ1-2	TRBD1	.	CASSPGQAFNYGYTF	TGTGCCAGCTCACCGGGACAGGCTTTTAACTATGGCTACACCTTC
TRBV19	TRBJ1-1	.	.	CASTPGGVNTEAFF	TGTGCCAGTACCCCCGGCGGGGTGAACACTGAAGCTTTCTTT
TRBV14	TRBJ1-5	.	.	CASSHGQFYNQPQHF	TGTGCCAGCAGCCACGGACAGTTCTACAATCAGCCCCAGCATTTT
TRBV11-3	TRBJ2-7	TRBD1	.	CASSLARDRGGEQYF	TGTGCCAGCAGCTTAGCCCGGGACAGGGGAGGCGAGCAGTACTTC
TRBV5-6	TRBJ1-1	.	.	CASSPYGANTEAFF	TGTGCCAGCAGCCCGTACGGGGCGAACACTGAAGCTTTCTTT
TRBV19	TRBJ1-3	.	.	CASSRREAGNTIYF	TGTGCCAGTAGTCGCAGGGAAGCTGGAAACACCATATATTTT
TRBV9	TRBJ1-3	.	.	CASSVAPTQAGNTIYF	TGTGCCAGCAGCGTAGCTCCTACCCAGGCCGGAAACACCATATATTTT
TRBV7-9	TRBJ2-2	TRBD1	.	CASNSGRQGRTGELFF	TGTGCCAGCAACAGTGGAAGACAGGGACGAACCGGGGAGCTGTTTTTT
TRBV11-2	TRBJ1-6	.	.	CASSQWWGWVSPLHF	TGTGCCAGCAGCCAGTGGTGGGGCTGGGTTTCACCCCTCCACTTT
TRBV6-5	TRBJ1-1	.	once	CASSTDGDTEAFF	TGTGCCAGCAGTACCGACGGAGATACTGAAGCTTTCTTT
TRBV27	TRBJ2-7	.	.	CASSTGSWGTTYSYEQYF	TGTGCCAGCAGTACAGGTTCCTGGGGGACAACTTACTCCTACGAGCAGTACTTC
TRBV27	TRBJ2-1	.	once	CASSATGRQFF	TGTGCCAGCAGTGCCACGGGTAGGCAGTTCTTC
TRBV7-2	TRBJ2-5	.	.	CASSFQAGQETQYF	TGTGCCAGCAGCTTCCAGGCGGGCCAAGAGACCCAGTACTTC
TRBV7-2	TRBJ2-7	.	.	CASSLEDQGYAQYF	TGTGCCAGCAGCTTGGAAGACCAAGGCTACGCGCAGTACTTC
TRBV5-6	TRBJ2-1	.	.	CASSLVVAAGFYNEQFF	TGTGCCAGCAGCTTGGTCGTGGCAGCCGGTTTCTACAATGAGCAGTTCTTC
TRBV13	TRBJ2-1	TRBD1	.	CASSLIRRQGSYNEQFF	TGTGCCAGCAGCTTAATCCGGCGACAGGGCTCCTACAATGAGCAGTTCTTC